The clone carrying this T cell receptor beta chain was recorded many times. What it recognizes is unknown. This record comes from a study of identical twins. Study results and limitations: Analyses of zero insertions could be partly confounded by invariant MAIT and iNKT cells. Model-predicted out-of-frame TCR alpha sharing fell below observed values in monozygotic twins. Donors were not followed over many years; analysis was cross-sectional.

Unique molecular identifiers were in the cDNA, with template-switch universal primer binding. Using its own MiXCR run on the 5' RACE reads, TCRdb lists one record per CDR3 protein. This table has a few hundred thousand distinct CDR3 sequences, about 18% appearing once. V was pared by 4 bases and J by 6 bases, with 3 bases of the junction left unmatched. There are 13 residues in the CDR3. V is TRBV12-3 or TRBV12-4 and J is TRBJ2-7, with 10 bases that match TRBD1. Sequenced: naive T cells sorted from blood. This clonotype was obtained from a man aged 50 to 59 in good health. The CDR3 loop reads CASSYGTGVEQYF. DNA of the CDR3: TGTGCCAGCAGTTACGGGACAGGGGTCGAGCAGTACTTC.